Following are 8 T cell receptor beta chains from one sample sequenced in a study of T cell repertoires in cytomegalovirus infection. TCRdb itself ran the reads through MiXCR, one entry per CDR3 protein. Of a few hundred thousand distinct CDR3 sequences listed, roughly 34% are singletons. No antigen has been assigned to these receptors. The specimen comprised cultured PBMCs, sampled from culture after CMV antigen stimulation. The receptors derive from a human donor in good health (CMV status not recorded). Some clones in this sample may be carry-over from other donors' samples.

This clonotype occurred a few times. The rearrangement links TRBV6-2 or TRBV6-3 to TRBJ2-1; tentative D call: TRBD1 (7 bases). The CDR3 runs 15 residues. The V and J ends lost 8 bases and 6 bases respectively, with 20 bases between them. Per germline, CDR1 MNHEY and CDR2 SVGEGT. CDR3 DNA sequence: TGTGCCAGCTACTCCGGCAGGGGGGATGCCAATGAGCAGTTCTTC. Translation: CASYSGRGDANEQFF.

Only a few counts were recorded for this clonotype. The V and J genes are TRBV4-3 and TRBJ1-2; D may be TRBD1 (6 bases). Germline CDR1 LGHNA, CDR2 YSLEER. The CDR3 contains 16 residues. V lost 0 bases and J lost 5, with 16 bases in between. The CDR3 coding sequence is TGCGCCAGCAGCCAAGAAGTTGGGGGAGGGGGATATGGCTACACCTTC. Its translation: CASSQEVGGGGYGYTF.

The rearrangement links TRBV11-3 to TRBJ2-4; D ambiguous. This CDR3 contains 14 residues. The germline CDR1 and CDR2 sequences are SGHNT and YENEEA. Trimming removed 3 bases from V and 0 bases from J, with 6 bases in between. Here the CDR3 DNA reads TGTGCCAGCAGCTTCGAAGAAGCCAAAAACATTCAGTACTTC. Amino acids: CASSFEEAKNIQYF.

This clonotype turned up a few times. The chain uses TRBV5-1 and TRBJ2-2, with 9 bases fitting TRBD2. CDR1 SGHRS and CDR2 YFSETQ come from the germline V gene. CDR3 length: 16 amino acids. V gave up 6 bases and J gave up 7 bases; unmatched junction bases: 13. The CDR3, as DNA: TGCGCCAGCACCGGAGAGCCTAGCGGGATTCACGGGGAGCTGTTTTTT. Translation: CASTGEPSGIHGELFF.

This rearrangement joins TRBV5-1 to TRBJ2-7; 8 nucleotides align to TRBD1. Germline CDR1 and CDR2: SGHRS and YFSETQ. CDR3 size: 14 residues. Unmatched junction bases numbered 9, after V lost 5 bases and J lost 5 bases. This chain's CDR3 is CASRLGDRRDEQYF. The CDR3 DNA sequence: TGCGCCAGCAGGTTAGGGGACAGGCGGGACGAGCAGTACTTC.

The gene calls are TRBV29-1 and TRBJ2-2, with D tentatively TRBD2 (6 bases). The V gene lost 4 bases and the J gene lost 0 bases, with 9 bases spanning the gap. The CDR3 is made up of 14 amino acids. Germline lookup yields CDR1 SQVTM and CDR2 ANQGSEA. The CDR3 bases are TGCAGCGTTGGTCCGGGGGCGAACACCGGGGAGCTGTTTTTT. Translation: CSVGPGANTGELFF.

J is TRBJ1-1 and V is TRBV7-6; unclear D gene. Between the trimmed V and J ends, which lost 4 bases and 3 bases, there was a span of 12 bases. Germline values: CDR1 SGHVS, CDR2 FNYEAQ. CDR3 length equals 14 residues. CDR3: CASSSFYQDTEAFF. The CDR3 DNA reads as TGTGCCAGCAGCTCATTTTATCAGGACACTGAAGCTTTCTTT.

This clonotype occurred a few times. This chain uses TRBV4-1 with TRBJ1-1, with D uncertain. Between the trimmed V and J ends, which lost 2 bases and 2 bases, there was a span of 6 bases. Germline V CDR1 and CDR2: MGHRA, YSYEKL. This CDR3 spans 13 amino acids. The chain's CDR3 is CASSQTDNTEAFF. CDR3 coding DNA: TGCGCCAGCAGCCAAACGGACAACACTGAAGCTTTCTTT.